What follows are 17 T cell receptor beta chains derived from one specimen sequenced in a study of cytomegalovirus exposure and HLA in healthy donors. The PCR contained 60 Vbeta and 13 Jbeta primers. Method: immunoSEQ multiplex PCR; TCRdb's copy keeps in-frame clones and lacks some. The data hold some 150,000 clones, with around 73% observed a single time. The sample was PBMCs. The origin of the receptors is a male donor in good health and CMV-seronegative.

The V gene is TRBV6-1, the J gene TRBJ1-3; tentatively, D is TRBD1 (5 bases). Trimming took 2 bases from V and 0 from J, leaving 17 bases between them. The germline CDR1 and CDR2 sequences are MNHNS and SASEGT. The CDR3 is made up of 18 amino acids. CDR3 sequence reads: CASSERVIRASSGNTIYF. DNA for the CDR3: TGTGCCAGCAGTGAACGGGTAATCAGGGCCAGCTCTGGAAACACCATATATTTT.

The chain has TRBV9 and TRBJ2-3; TRBD1 matches 7 bases. The germline CDR1 and CDR2 sequences are SGDLS and YYNGEE. The CDR3 covers 15 residues. V gave up 4 bases and J gave up 2 bases; unmatched junction bases: 7. The CDR3 DNA follows: TGTGCCAGCAGCCCCCCGGGACAGCACACAGATACGCAGTATTTT. Translation: CASSPPGQHTDTQYF.

The V gene is TRBV28, the J gene TRBJ1-1; D is unresolved. CDR1 and CDR2 from the germline V gene are MDHEN and SYDVKM. This CDR3 region has 13 residues. Trimming pared 6 bases from V and 4 bases from J, leaving 12 bases between. The CDR3: CASRRRGGTEAFF. CDR3 bases: TGTGCCAGCAGGAGGCGGGGTGGCACTGAAGCTTTCTTT.

The gene calls are TRBV11-2 and TRBJ2-1; 10 bases are a match to TRBD1. V trimming: 5 bases; J trimming: 8 bases; junction bases outside the gene matches: 3. CDR1 SGHAT and CDR2 FQNNGV come from the germline V gene. The CDR3 covers 13 residues. The CDR3 DNA reads as TGTGCCAGCAGCCCCGACAGGGGGCATGAGCAGTTCTTC. This translates into CASSPDRGHEQFF.

The J gene is TRBJ2-2, the V gene TRBV9; TRBD2 matches 13 bases. Germline CDR1 is SGDLS and CDR2 is YYNGEE. This CDR3 comprises 17 residues. Unmatched junction bases numbered 7, after V lost 3 bases and J lost 5 bases. This CDR3 reads CASSATSGRFGTGELFF. CDR3 DNA sequence: TGTGCCAGCAGCGCGACTAGCGGGAGGTTCGGTACCGGGGAGCTGTTTTTT.

This clone was recorded a few times. The CDR3 spells CASSLGGAGTQYF. The CDR3, as DNA: TGTGCCAGCAGCCTCGGGGGGGCCGGGACCCAGTACTTC. This chain uses TRBV7-2 with TRBJ2-5; 8 bases match TRBD2. The J segment lost 7 bases and the V segment lost 5 bases, leaving 6 bases of the junction unmatched. The CDR3 consists of 13 residues. Germline assignment: CDR1 SGHTA and CDR2 FQGNSA.

The rearrangement links TRBV4-3 to TRBJ2-7; 11 nucleotides agree with TRBD2. Germline lookup yields CDR1 LGHNA and CDR2 YSLEER. V dropped 3 bases and J dropped 6; count of bases not matched to a gene: 4. CDR3 length: 14 amino acids. CDR3 nucleotide sequence: TGCGCCAGCAGCCAGGTTAGCGGGGGGGGCGAGCAGTACTTC. This codes for CASSQVSGGGEQYF.

A note on this clone: This sample includes further DNA sequences coding for the same CDR3. The chain employs TRBV5-6 and TRBJ2-1; 10 nucleotides match TRBD2. The V gene end was trimmed by 0 bases and the J gene end by 3 bases; junction bases not matched to a gene: 3. Germline lookup yields CDR1 SGHDT and CDR2 YYEEEE. The CDR3 contains 16 residues. CDR3 nucleotide sequence: TGTGCCAGCAGCTTGGAGCGGGGGGGTGACTACAATGAGCAGTTCTTC. Amino acid sequence: CASSLERGGDYNEQFF.

CDR3 loop: CATSRDLGGQGNNEQFF. The CDR3 DNA follows: TGTGCCACCAGCAGAGATCTAGGGGGACAGGGGAATAATGAGCAGTTCTTC. This chain connects TRBV15 to TRBJ2-1; 10 nucleotides match TRBD1. Trimming took 0 bases from V and 7 from J; bases not matched to a gene: 9. From germline, CDR1 is LNHNV and CDR2 YYDKDF (reference sequence). The CDR3 has 17 residues.

The V gene is TRBV18, the J gene TRBJ1-2, with 10 bases fitting TRBD1. V was clipped by 5 bases and J by 0 bases; unmatched bases: 9. CDR3 length: 17 residues. Germline V gene sequence: CDR1 KGHSH, CDR2 LQKENI. The CDR3 region is CASSVAGTGASNYGYTF. The DNA for the CDR3 is TGTGCCAGCTCAGTGGCCGGGACAGGGGCCTCTAACTATGGCTACACCTTC.

This chain uses TRBV7-2 with TRBJ1-2, with 7 bases lining up with TRBD1. The length of the CDR3 is 15 residues. Losses at the gene ends were 5 bases for V and 3 bases for J; bases not matched to a gene: 9. The germline CDR1 and CDR2 sequences are SGHTA and FQGNSA. Written as DNA, the CDR3 is TGTGCCAGCAGCATCGATACCGGGACAGACTATGGCTACACCTTC. Translating gives CASSIDTGTDYGYTF.

The rearrangement joins TRBV5-1 to TRBJ2-1, with 8 bases matching TRBD2. Germline V gene data show CDR1 as SGHRS and CDR2 as YFSETQ. Trimming cost V 0 bases and J 2 bases; bases outside gene matches: 1. The CDR3 is 15 residues long. CDR3: CASSLAGGAYNEQFF. CDR3 in DNA: TGCGCCAGCAGCTTGGCCGGGGGGGCCTACAATGAGCAGTTCTTC.

This clone came up a few times. CDR3 protein: CASRPGQVPYEQYF. The DNA of the CDR3 is TGTGCCAGCAGGCCTGGACAGGTTCCTTACGAGCAGTACTTC. The V call is TRBV27, the J call TRBJ2-7, with 7 bases that match TRBD1. This CDR3 spans 14 amino acids. V was clipped by 6 bases and J by 4 bases; unmatched bases: 9. Germline V gene lookup returns CDR1 MNHEY and CDR2 SMNVEV (reference sequence).

The chain recombines TRBV4-3 with TRBJ2-2; 9 bases align to TRBD1. Germline V gives CDR1 LGHNA, CDR2 YSLEER. Losses at the gene ends were 4 bases for V and 4 bases for J; bases not matched to a gene: 7. The CDR3 has 16 residues. As DNA, the CDR3 is TGCGCCAGCAGCCGTAGACAGGGGGGTCGCACCGGGGAGCTGTTTTTT. This codes for CASSRRQGGRTGELFF.

This chain links TRBV5-1 with TRBJ2-7; TRBD2 agrees at 7 bases. Germline V lookup: CDR1 SGHRS, CDR2 YFSETQ. The CDR3 has 15 amino acids. Trimming removed 5 bases from V and 0 bases from J; junction bases left unmatched: 8. The CDR3 reads CASRHTSAPSYEQYF. CDR3 nucleotide sequence: TGCGCCAGCAGGCACACTAGCGCGCCCTCCTACGAGCAGTACTTC.

The chain combines TRBV2 with TRBJ2-2; 9 bases match TRBD1. In germline, CDR1 is SNHLY, CDR2 FYNNEI. J gave up 5 bases and V 3 bases, and 13 bases lay outside the gene matches. The CDR3 consists of 18 residues. The CDR3 spells CASSDEGQGNLGTGELFF. In DNA form, the CDR3 reads TGTGCCAGCAGTGATGAGGGACAGGGAAATTTGGGGACCGGGGAGCTGTTTTTT.

The chain couples TRBV7-2 to TRBJ2-1; 13 nucleotides align to TRBD2. The CDR3 totals 16 residues. V was pared by 4 bases and J by 10 bases, with 10 bases of the junction left unmatched. Looked up from germline, CDR1 is SGHTA and CDR2 is FQGNSA. The CDR3 spells CASSWTGTSGTGEQFF. In DNA, the CDR3 is TGTGCCAGCAGCTGGACCGGGACTAGCGGGACGGGCGAGCAGTTCTTC.